These T cell receptor beta chains were read from a single sample in a study of shared clonotypes between healthy human individuals. Produced via immunoSEQ multiplex PCR; TCRdb's table is partial and in-frame only. The sample has some 1 million clones; 65% to 80% are singletons. Material: memory CD4+ T cells sorted from blood. These receptors were obtained from a man between 18 and 35 years old in good health. Each CDR3 is given with its conserved first and last residue. The D gene is left open where the match is weak. Not all rows give a size; the values are once, few, many and, for expanded clones, a class.

v_call,d_call,j_call,cdr3_length,clone_size,cdr3_nt,cdr3_aa
TRBV4-1,TRBD1,TRBJ1-1,16,NA,TGCGCCAGCAGCCAGATCCTACAGGGGGCCAGCGCTGAAGCTTTCTTT,CASSQILQGASAEAFF
TRBV15,NA,TRBJ1-4,14,NA,TGTGCCACCAGCAGAGGGGCAGGTTATGAAAAACTGTTTTTT,CATSRGAGYEKLFF
TRBV11-3,TRBD1,TRBJ2-1,14,few,TGTGCCAGCAGCTTTGGGACAGGGTACAATGAGCAGTTCTTC,CASSFGTGYNEQFF
TRBV2,TRBD1,TRBJ1-6,15,NA,TGTGCCAGCCTTGACAGGGGGCAGAGGAATTCACCCCTCCACTTT,CASLDRGQRNSPLHF
TRBV7-2,NA,TRBJ1-6,14,many,TGTGCCAGCGACCCTGGGCGTCTCGGTTCACCCCTCCACTTT,CASDPGRLGSPLHF
TRBV21-1,NA,TRBJ1-6,17,NA,TGTGCCAGCAGCAAAGCGCGGATAAGGGGTGGAAATTCACCCCTCCACTTT,CASSKARIRGGNSPLHF
TRBV2,NA,TRBJ2-2,15,NA,TGTGCCAGCAGTGAAACGTTCCTTTCCGCCGGGGAGCTGTTTTTT,CASSETFLSAGELFF
TRBV5-1,TRBD1,TRBJ2-7,15,few,TGCGCCAGCAGCTTAGAAGACAGGGGGGCCTACGAGCAGTACTTC,CASSLEDRGAYEQYF
TRBV5-4,NA,TRBJ1-1,13,NA,TGTGCCAGCAGGCCTCAGAGGAACACTGAAGCTTTCTTT,CASRPQRNTEAFF
TRBV18,TRBD2,TRBJ2-3,17,NA,TGTGCCAGCTCCCTCGGGACTAGCGGGGCTGGCACAGATACGCAGTATTTT,CASSLGTSGAGTDTQYF
TRBV2,TRBD1,TRBJ1-2,14,NA,TGTGCCAGCAATCGACAGGGGAGGAAAGATGGCTACACCTTC,CASNRQGRKDGYTF
TRBV28,TRBD2,TRBJ2-2,13,few,TGTGCCAGCAGGCTAGCGGTGCCCGGGGAGCTGTTTTTT,CASRLAVPGELFF
TRBV9,NA,TRBJ1-2,12,NA,TGTGCCAGCAGCGGGGGGTTCTATGGCTACACCTTC,CASSGGFYGYTF
TRBV7-8,NA,TRBJ2-5,15,NA,TGTGCCAGCAGCTTCCAGTCCCTTCACCAAGAGACCCAGTACTTC,CASSFQSLHQETQYF
TRBV5-6,NA,TRBJ1-6,14,once,TGTGCCAGTAGCTTGGACCGGGGGGATTCACCCCTCCACTTT,CASSLDRGDSPLHF
TRBV2,TRBD1,TRBJ2-2,14,NA,TGTGCCAGCAGGCGGACAGGGGGCACCGGGGAGCTGTTTTTT,CASRRTGGTGELFF
TRBV7-9,NA,TRBJ2-7,11,NA,TGTGCCAGCAGCGATAGTAACGAGCAGTACTTC,CASSDSNEQYF
TRBV11-3,TRBD1,TRBJ1-1,14,NA,TGTGCCAGCAGCTTACAGGGGGGAAGCACTGAAGCTTTCTTT,CASSLQGGSTEAFF
TRBV7-9,NA,TRBJ2-3,11,NA,TGTGCCAGCAGCTTGTTAGATACGCAGTATTTT,CASSLLDTQYF